This TCR beta chain was sequenced in a study of blood T cell repertoires in COVID-19. Libraries were prepared by immunoSEQ multiplex PCR; TCRdb keeps only in-frame clonotypes and omits some of them. The sample lists 110,000 to 150,000 clones, about 84% occurring once. Cohort placement rested on clinical history that participants reported themselves. CDR3 length equals 13 residues. The V gene's germline CDR1 is GTSNPN and CDR2 SVGIG (reference sequence). V was pared by 3 bases and J by 8 bases, with 9 bases of the junction left unmatched. V and J are TRBV30 and TRBJ1-2, with 7 nucleotides matching TRBD1. Sequencing input: PBMCs or T cells enriched from blood (not recorded which). The receptor's source is a woman younger than 35 who had been exposed to COVID-19. The CDR3, as DNA: TGTGCCTGGAGGGCGACAGGGCTTGGCGGCTACACCTTC. It specifies CAWRATGLGGYTF. The full variable domain, with the rest looked up from reference TRBV30 and TRBJ1-2, is SQTIHQWPATLVQPVGSPLSLECTVEGTSNPNLYWYRQAAGRGLQLLFYSVGIGQISSEVPQNLSASRPQDRQFILSSKKLLLSDSGFYLCAWRATGLGGYTFGSGTRLTVV.